The clone carrying this TCR beta chain was counted ten times or more. Hyperthyroidism patients, aged 18 to 65, were newly diagnosed, under 2 months' duration. Additional autoimmune diseases, uncontrolled infections, pregnancy or lactation disqualified patients. The V gene lost 4 bases and the J gene lost 11 bases, with 18 bases spanning the gap. This CDR3 region has 15 residues. Germline V gene data show CDR1 as SEHNR and CDR2 as FQNEAQ (reference sequence). This sample was taken from a study of Graves' ophthalmopathy and Graves' hyperthyroidism. CDR3 regions of TCR beta were amplified from RNA transcripts. A first-round RT-PCR used HTBI primers, followed by a second-round multiplex PCR. TCRdb re-analysed the multiplex PCR reads in MiXCR, keeping a single row per CDR3 protein. Among roughly 1.1 million distinct CDR3 sequences listed, about two fifths were seen once.

The sequence was obtained from an adult man with Graves' hyperthyroidism. The sequenced material came from peripheral blood or thyroid tissue (not recorded which). The chain employs TRBV7-9 and TRBJ1-6; D may be TRBD1 (6 bases). The CDR3 DNA sequence: TGTGCCAGCAGCTCAGGACAGTCTTGGGCCCCACCCCTCCACTTT. Translating gives CASSSGQSWAPPLHF.